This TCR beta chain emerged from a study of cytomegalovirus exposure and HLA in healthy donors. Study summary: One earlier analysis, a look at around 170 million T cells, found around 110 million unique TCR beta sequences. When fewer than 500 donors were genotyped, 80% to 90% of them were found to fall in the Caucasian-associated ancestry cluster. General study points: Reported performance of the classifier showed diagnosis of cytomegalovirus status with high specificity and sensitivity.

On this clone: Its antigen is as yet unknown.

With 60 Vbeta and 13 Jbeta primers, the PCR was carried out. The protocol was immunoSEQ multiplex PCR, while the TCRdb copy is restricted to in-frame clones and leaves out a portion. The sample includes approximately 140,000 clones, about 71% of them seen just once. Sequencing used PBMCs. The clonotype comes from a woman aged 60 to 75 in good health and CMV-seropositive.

The CDR3, as DNA: TGTGCCAGCAGTTTTGGGACATCGCACTCTGGAAACACCATATATTTT. This translates into CASSFGTSHSGNTIYF. The chain uses TRBV2 and TRBJ1-3; weak D call: TRBD1 (6 bases). V lost 5 bases and J 0 bases, leaving 14 bases between the germline ends. Looked up from germline, CDR1 is SNHLY and CDR2 is FYNNEI. The CDR3 loop spans 16 amino acids. Full variable domain (rest looked up from reference TRBV2 and TRBJ1-3): EPEVTQTPSHQVTQMGQEVILRCVPISNHLYFYWYRQILGQKVEFLVSFYNNEISEKSEIFDDQFSVERPDGSNFTLKIRSTKLEDSAMYFCASSFGTSHSGNTIYFGEGSWLTVV.